Listed here is a single TCR beta chain. Its antigen remains unidentified. Base-call qualities are not available, and no considerably larger clone is one nucleotide away. The library was obtained by the immunoSEQ multiplex PCR assay. TCRdb provides this immuneACCESS table in a form limited to in-frame rearrangements. Some clones are lacking; in checked studies, under half of them reflect an unresolved V gene, and why the rest are absent is not known. Recorded for this sample are 60,000 to 85,000 clones; just under 95% of them occurred a single time. Jointly, the top ten make up over 3.5% of the sample. The record originates from a study of T cell changes during pregnancy in multiple sclerosis (dated by TCRdb to about 2019). Study-wide context: The study examined how the T cell repertoire changed over the course of pregnancy in women with multiple sclerosis.

The germline V gene provides CDR1 SGHRS and CDR2 YFSETQ. The CDR3 covers 13 residues, taking in both the cysteine and the phenylalanine. Only the CDR3 part of the read is kept: 39 bases, read in frame from the first base. V sheds 4 bases and J sheds 5 bases, leaving 12 bases between their ends. This specimen consisted of peripheral blood, obtained after pregnancy. The rearranged segments are TRBV5-1 and TRBJ2-5; the best D guess is TRBD1, with 6 bases matching. The clonotype was recovered from a female donor in good health, enrolled as a control in a pregnancy study. The CDR3 is CASSPTGRETQYF. In nucleotide form, the sequence is TGCGCCAGCAGCCCCACAGGGCGCGAGACCCAGTACTTC.